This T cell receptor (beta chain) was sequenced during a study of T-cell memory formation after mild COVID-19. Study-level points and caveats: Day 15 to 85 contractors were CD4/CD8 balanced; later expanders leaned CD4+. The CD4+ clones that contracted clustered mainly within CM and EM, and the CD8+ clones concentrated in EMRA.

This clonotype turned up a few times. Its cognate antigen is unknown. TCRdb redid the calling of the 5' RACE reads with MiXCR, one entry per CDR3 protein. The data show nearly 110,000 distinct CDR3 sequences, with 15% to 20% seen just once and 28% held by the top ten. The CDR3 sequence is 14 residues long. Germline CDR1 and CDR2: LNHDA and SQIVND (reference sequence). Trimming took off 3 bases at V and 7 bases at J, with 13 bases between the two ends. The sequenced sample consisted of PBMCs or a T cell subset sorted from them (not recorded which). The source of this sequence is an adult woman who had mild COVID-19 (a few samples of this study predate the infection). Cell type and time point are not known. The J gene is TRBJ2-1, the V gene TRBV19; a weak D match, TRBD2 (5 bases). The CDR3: CASSMGGGGNEQFF. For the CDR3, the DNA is TGTGCCAGTAGTATGGGCGGAGGTGGGAATGAGCAGTTCTTC.